Below, one T cell receptor (beta chain) is given with its context. Which antigen it targets is not known. There are no base qualities to consult, and no much larger clone falls within one base. The time point tag for this specimen amounts to: blood 4 weeks post-SBRT, at nephrectomy. This sample's treatment or condition label indicates: 15 Gy SBRT to primary tumor, nephrectomy 4 weeks later. The samples were obtained from a clinical trial, where primary renal cell carcinomas were treated with 15 Gy stereotactic body radiation therapy and then removed by nephrectomy 4 weeks afterward. To follow tumor-enriched clonotypes, peripheral blood was collected serially from radiation-treated patients at baseline and again at 2 weeks and 4 weeks after SBRT. Renal cell carcinoma with clear cell pathology was present in all patients. Genomic DNA for TCR sequencing was prepared using the QIAamp DNA Blood Mini Kit (Qiagen). Only samples passing all quality control checks were included in the analyses.

The data were obtained in a study of radiation and T cells in renal cell carcinoma (TCRdb year 2020). About the study as a whole: A total of around 53 samples underwent TCR beta sequencing, made up of 26 tumors and about 27 peripheral blood samples. In the roughly 54 samples combined, 4,016,671 unique CDR3 nucleotide sequences were found, encoding approximately 2,800,000 unique CDR3 amino acid sequences. The last blood draw occurred 4 weeks after radiation, at the same time as nephrectomy. What the study reported, not specific to this receptor: Because pretreatment tumor biopsies were not available, the baseline intratumoral presence of clonotypes could not be determined. An increase in top tumor clonotypes in blood was observed from baseline to 2 weeks post-radiation, followed by contraction by 4 weeks, which was taken to suggest transient expansion of tumor-resident clones. Effects of radiation dose or scheduling on the TCR repertoire could not be addressed with the single-armed trial design. Tracking of blood repertoire dynamics stopped at approximately 4 weeks after treatment, with no follow-up past that point.

The junction shows trimming of 7 bases on V and 4 bases on J, plus 13 bases between the germline ends. CDR1 and CDR2 are drawn from the germline V gene: SNHLY, FYNNEI. The CDR3, cysteine through phenylalanine, is 13 amino acids long. Solely the CDR3 DNA is kept, with 39 bases framed from the first base. Following the manufacturer's recommendations, the immunoSEQ kit was used to generate TCR beta libraries from genomic DNA. To prepare libraries, a first multiplex PCR with proprietary primers was run, followed by a second PCR that added unique barcodes, and a bead cleanup was done after each round. A kit-provided positive control reaction and a negative control reaction were included in every sample batch. The final libraries were assessed on an Agilent 4200 TapeStation D1000 ScreenTape, pooled by volume, and quantified by qPCR. An Illumina NextSeq500 fitted with a MidOutput 150-cycle cartridge performed the sequencing, running 156 Read1 cycles and 15 Index1 cycles with the kit's custom primers. The pooled library was loaded at roughly 0.98 pM with an approximately 21% PhiX control spike-in. Regarding the original processing steps: Vendor-processed data were analyzed in R, and a clonotype was defined as all T cells sharing the same CDR3 nucleotide sequence. For clone abundance analyses, frequencies were normalized to the 10,000 most abundant clones in each sample. Before analysis, public T cell clones were removed, and these numbered fewer than six per sample on average. Tumor-enriched clonotypes and baseline blood-enriched clonotypes were defined as those with an abundance difference of at least 32-fold between compartments. A beta-binomial differential abundance model was used to identify clonotypes that were expanded or contracted between blood time points. Tumor-blood repertoire similarity was measured with the Baroni-Urbani and Buser coefficient, and groups were compared using two-tailed Wilcoxon tests in R. As stored in TCRdb, this immuneACCESS dataset retains in-frame rearrangements with V and J assigned. A fraction of the clones does not appear; measured against another copy, unresolved V genes explain less than half of the discrepancy, and the remainder lacks a known reason. V and J calls and clone size are given by that table; D and trimming were obtained from the DNA. The sample includes about 40,000 clones, with roughly four fifths observed a single time. 25% to 35% of the sample belongs to the ten largest clones.

The TCR comes from a woman aged 70 to 79 with renal cell carcinoma. The chain joins TRBV2 to TRBJ2-5; the D gene is possibly TRBD2, with 5 bases matching. The sequencing here drew on blood, taken from a patient whose treatment included radiotherapy and nephrectomy. The CDR3 region reads CASTTFEGETQYF. The nucleotide sequence reads TGTGCCAGCACCACCTTTGAGGGAGAGACCCAGTACTTC.